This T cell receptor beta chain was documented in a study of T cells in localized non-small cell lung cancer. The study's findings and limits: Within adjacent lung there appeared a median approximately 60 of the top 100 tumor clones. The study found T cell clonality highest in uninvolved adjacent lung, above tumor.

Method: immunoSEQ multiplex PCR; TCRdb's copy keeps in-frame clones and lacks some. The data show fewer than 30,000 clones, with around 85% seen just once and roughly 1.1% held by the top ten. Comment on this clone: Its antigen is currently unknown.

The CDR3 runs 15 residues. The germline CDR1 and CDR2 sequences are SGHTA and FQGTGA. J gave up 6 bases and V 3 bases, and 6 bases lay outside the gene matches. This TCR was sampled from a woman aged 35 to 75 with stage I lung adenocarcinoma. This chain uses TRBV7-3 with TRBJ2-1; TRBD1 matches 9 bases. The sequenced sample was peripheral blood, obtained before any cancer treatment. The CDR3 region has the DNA TGTGCCAGCAGCTTTATGGGACAGGGTATCAATGAGCAGTTCTTC. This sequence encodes CASSFMGQGINEQFF.